The rows below give T cell receptor beta chains drawn from one sample of a study of cytomegalovirus exposure and HLA in healthy donors. Clones were read by immunoSEQ multiplex PCR, and TCRdb kept only the in-frame ones, dropping some. The sample records under 85,000 clones, approximately 70% being singletons. Specimen: PBMCs. The receptors here all came from a man aged 35 to 55 in good health and CMV-seropositive. Each CDR3 is given with its conserved first and last residue. The order of the fields is clone size, V gene, D gene, J gene, CDR3 protein, CDR3 DNA. D genes are given only for firm matches. Clone size is stated in some rows and not others, as once, few, many or a class when expanded.

abundance: NA
v_gene: TRBV7-8
d_gene: NA
j_gene: TRBJ1-3
CDR3aa: CASSKSGGSGNTIYF
CDR3nt: TGTGCCAGCAGCAAAAGCGGGGGTTCGGGAAACACCATATATTTT

abundance: NA
v_gene: TRBV10-3
d_gene: NA
j_gene: TRBJ2-7
CDR3aa: CAISEGTDSYEQYF
CDR3nt: TGTGCCATCAGTGAGGGGACGGACAGTTACGAGCAGTACTTC

abundance: NA
v_gene: TRBV19
d_gene: NA
j_gene: TRBJ1-3
CDR3aa: CAGYGEAGNTIYF
CDR3nt: TGTGCCGGATACGGAGAGGCTGGAAACACCATATATTTT

abundance: NA
v_gene: TRBV28
d_gene: TRBD1
j_gene: TRBJ2-3
CDR3aa: CASSQGTGKGTDTQYF
CDR3nt: TGTGCCAGCAGCCAGGGGACAGGGAAGGGCACAGATACGCAGTATTTT

abundance: few
v_gene: TRBV6-5
d_gene: NA
j_gene: TRBJ2-5
CDR3aa: CASSYAGETQYF
CDR3nt: TGTGCCAGCAGTTACGCGGGAGAGACCCAGTACTTC

abundance: NA
v_gene: TRBV18
d_gene: NA
j_gene: TRBJ2-3
CDR3aa: CASSPPGGMVFVDTQYF
CDR3nt: TGTGCCAGCTCACCACCAGGAGGGATGGTCTTCGTAGATACGCAGTATTTT

abundance: few
v_gene: TRBV7-2
d_gene: TRBD1
j_gene: TRBJ1-6
CDR3aa: CASSVDRGRPLHF
CDR3nt: TGTGCCAGCAGCGTGGACAGGGGGCGACCCCTCCACTTT

abundance: NA
v_gene: TRBV19
d_gene: TRBD2
j_gene: TRBJ2-7
CDR3aa: CASSPGTSGRLSYEQYF
CDR3nt: TGTGCCAGTAGTCCCGGGACTAGCGGGAGGTTAAGCTACGAGCAGTACTTC

abundance: few
v_gene: TRBV7-9
d_gene: TRBD1
j_gene: TRBJ2-5
CDR3aa: CASSLAWSPGGQYF
CDR3nt: TGTGCCAGCAGCTTAGCTTGGTCCCCAGGGGGCCAGTACTTC

abundance: NA
v_gene: TRBV25-1
d_gene: TRBD1
j_gene: TRBJ2-7
CDR3aa: CASSDTGTGGYEQYF
CDR3nt: TGTGCCAGCAGTGACACCGGGACAGGGGGCTACGAGCAGTACTTC

abundance: NA
v_gene: TRBV19
d_gene: NA
j_gene: TRBJ2-2
CDR3aa: CASTPSHQNTGELFF
CDR3nt: TGTGCCAGTACCCCCTCACACCAGAACACCGGGGAGCTGTTTTTT

abundance: NA
v_gene: TRBV7-9
d_gene: TRBD2
j_gene: TRBJ2-3
CDR3aa: CASIGLADTQYF
CDR3nt: TGTGCCAGCATCGGACTAGCCGATACGCAGTATTTT

abundance: once
v_gene: TRBV5-4
d_gene: TRBD1
j_gene: TRBJ2-5
CDR3aa: CASSSQGGETQYF
CDR3nt: TGTGCCAGCAGCTCACAGGGGGGAGAGACCCAGTACTTC

abundance: few
v_gene: TRBV7-2
d_gene: NA
j_gene: TRBJ1-5
CDR3aa: CASSRDRNMPQHF
CDR3nt: TGTGCCAGCAGCCGAGACAGAAATATGCCCCAGCATTTT

abundance: NA
v_gene: TRBV15
d_gene: NA
j_gene: TRBJ2-1
CDR3aa: CATSRALANEQFF
CDR3nt: TGTGCCACCAGCAGAGCACTAGCAAATGAGCAGTTCTTC

abundance: once
v_gene: TRBV11-2
d_gene: NA
j_gene: TRBJ2-7
CDR3aa: CASSPVNRVGGYEQYF
CDR3nt: TGTGCCAGCAGCCCCGTGAACAGGGTTGGGGGCTACGAGCAGTACTTC

abundance: NA
v_gene: TRBV6-1
d_gene: NA
j_gene: TRBJ1-5
CDR3aa: CASSESGKNQPQHF
CDR3nt: TGTGCCAGCAGTGAATCCGGGAAGAATCAGCCCCAGCATTTT

abundance: NA
v_gene: TRBV7-9
d_gene: NA
j_gene: TRBJ2-3
CDR3aa: CASSLVTVTSTDTQYF
CDR3nt: TGTGCCAGCAGCTTAGTGACAGTCACTAGCACAGATACGCAGTATTTT

abundance: NA
v_gene: TRBV25-1
d_gene: NA
j_gene: TRBJ2-1
CDR3aa: CASKAESSYNEQFF
CDR3nt: TGTGCCAGCAAAGCGGAAAGCTCCTACAATGAGCAGTTCTTC

abundance: few
v_gene: TRBV6-1
d_gene: NA
j_gene: TRBJ1-2
CDR3aa: CASRTRGGDYGYTF
CDR3nt: TGTGCCAGCAGGACCCGAGGTGGAGACTATGGCTACACCTTC

abundance: NA
v_gene: TRBV23-1
d_gene: TRBD1
j_gene: TRBJ2-3
CDR3aa: CASSQSPGTGDFTDTQYF
CDR3nt: TGCGCCAGCAGTCAATCCCCCGGGACAGGGGATTTCACAGATACGCAGTATTTT

abundance: NA
v_gene: TRBV29-1
d_gene: NA
j_gene: TRBJ2-5
CDR3aa: CSVESDDVSGAQETQYF
CDR3nt: TGCAGCGTTGAATCGGATGACGTATCGGGAGCCCAAGAGACCCAGTACTTC

abundance: NA
v_gene: TRBV16
d_gene: TRBD1
j_gene: TRBJ2-6
CDR3aa: CASSPGGSGANVLTF
CDR3nt: TGTGCCAGCAGCCCAGGGGGCTCTGGGGCCAACGTCCTGACTTTC

abundance: NA
v_gene: TRBV4-2
d_gene: NA
j_gene: TRBJ2-5
CDR3aa: CASRSSQYTQETQYF
CDR3nt: TGTGCCAGCAGGTCAAGCCAATATACCCAAGAGACCCAGTACTTC

abundance: NA
v_gene: TRBV19
d_gene: NA
j_gene: TRBJ1-5
CDR3aa: CASSPGHYNQPQHF
CDR3nt: TGTGCCAGTAGTCCCGGACATTACAATCAGCCCCAGCATTTT

abundance: NA
v_gene: TRBV19
d_gene: TRBD1
j_gene: TRBJ2-7
CDR3aa: CASSADRDYEQYF
CDR3nt: TGTGCCAGTAGTGCCGACAGGGACTACGAGCAGTACTTC

abundance: few
v_gene: TRBV7-9
d_gene: NA
j_gene: TRBJ1-1
CDR3aa: CASSLASRTLGAPTEAFF
CDR3nt: TGTGCCAGCAGCTTAGCGTCCCGGACTTTGGGTGCGCCCACTGAAGCTTTCTTT

abundance: NA
v_gene: TRBV2
d_gene: TRBD1
j_gene: TRBJ1-1
CDR3aa: CASKDRENTEAFF
CDR3nt: TGTGCCAGCAAAGACAGGGAGAACACTGAAGCTTTCTTT

abundance: NA
v_gene: TRBV7-3
d_gene: TRBD1
j_gene: TRBJ1-6
CDR3aa: CASRSQGALSSPLHF
CDR3nt: TGTGCCAGCAGGTCTCAGGGGGCATTAAGTTCACCCCTCCACTTT

abundance: NA
v_gene: TRBV30
d_gene: TRBD2
j_gene: TRBJ2-1
CDR3aa: CAWTKGLAGADEQFF
CDR3nt: TGTGCCTGGACCAAGGGCCTAGCGGGAGCAGATGAGCAGTTCTTC

abundance: NA
v_gene: TRBV5-1
d_gene: NA
j_gene: TRBJ1-1
CDR3aa: CASSSTFTGFNTEAFF
CDR3nt: TGCGCCAGCAGCTCTACCTTTACAGGGTTCAACACTGAAGCTTTCTTT

abundance: NA
v_gene: TRBV5-5
d_gene: NA
j_gene: TRBJ2-2
CDR3aa: CASSLKFTGSGELFF
CDR3nt: TGTGCCAGCAGCCTAAAATTTACAGGGTCCGGGGAGCTGTTTTTT

abundance: NA
v_gene: TRBV19
d_gene: TRBD2
j_gene: TRBJ2-3
CDR3aa: CASSIVGGADTQYF
CDR3nt: TGTGCCAGTAGTATAGTGGGAGGGGCAGATACGCAGTATTTT

abundance: NA
v_gene: TRBV2
d_gene: NA
j_gene: TRBJ1-2
CDR3aa: CASSATENYGYTF
CDR3nt: TGTGCCAGCAGTGCGACAGAGAACTATGGCTACACCTTC

abundance: once
v_gene: TRBV18
d_gene: NA
j_gene: TRBJ2-1
CDR3aa: CASSPPSGVENEQFF
CDR3nt: TGTGCCAGCTCACCACCTTCGGGGGTGGAGAATGAGCAGTTCTTC

abundance: NA
v_gene: TRBV4-2
d_gene: TRBD2
j_gene: TRBJ2-3
CDR3aa: CASSPRAGLESNTQYF
CDR3nt: TGTGCCAGCAGCCCCCGGGCAGGACTAGAGAGCAATACGCAGTATTTT

abundance: NA
v_gene: TRBV11-2
d_gene: NA
j_gene: TRBJ1-5
CDR3aa: CASSLRSGGAQPQHF
CDR3nt: TGTGCCAGCAGCTTACGGTCGGGGGGGGCTCAGCCCCAGCATTTT

abundance: NA
v_gene: TRBV27
d_gene: TRBD2
j_gene: TRBJ2-1
CDR3aa: CASRDSGREAGFF
CDR3nt: TGTGCCAGCAGGGATAGCGGGAGGGAGGCAGGGTTCTTC

abundance: NA
v_gene: TRBV5-6
d_gene: NA
j_gene: TRBJ2-3
CDR3aa: CASSLRDSLGTQYF
CDR3nt: TGTGCCAGCAGCCTAAGGGACTCCTTAGGTACGCAGTATTTT

abundance: NA
v_gene: TRBV6-4
d_gene: TRBD1
j_gene: TRBJ1-1
CDR3aa: CASSPTGDNTEAFF
CDR3nt: TGTGCCAGCTCCCCGACAGGGGATAACACTGAAGCTTTCTTT

abundance: NA
v_gene: TRBV7-2
d_gene: NA
j_gene: TRBJ1-1
CDR3aa: CASSLSPNREAFF
CDR3nt: TGTGCCAGCAGCTTAAGCCCCAATCGCGAAGCTTTCTTT

abundance: NA
v_gene: TRBV5-8
d_gene: NA
j_gene: TRBJ1-5
CDR3aa: CASSHSGGGYSNQPQHF
CDR3nt: TGTGCCAGCAGCCACTCGGGGGGGGGCTATAGCAATCAGCCCCAGCATTTT

abundance: few
v_gene: TRBV6-1
d_gene: TRBD1
j_gene: TRBJ1-1
CDR3aa: CASSSGQGSEAFF
CDR3nt: TGTGCCAGCAGTTCCGGACAGGGGTCTGAAGCTTTCTTT

abundance: NA
v_gene: TRBV27
d_gene: TRBD2
j_gene: TRBJ2-7
CDR3aa: CASSPRQGRVAGDEQYF
CDR3nt: TGTGCCAGCAGTCCGAGACAGGGTCGAGTAGCGGGGGACGAGCAGTACTTC

abundance: NA
v_gene: TRBV9
d_gene: NA
j_gene: TRBJ2-7
CDR3aa: CASSGQDYEQYF
CDR3nt: TGTGCCAGCAGCGGACAGGACTACGAGCAGTACTTC